This record looks at one T cell receptor (beta chain) sequence and its context. Its antigen specificity is not known. Base qualities are not recorded, but no much larger clone differs from it by a single base. The cohort comprised 710 or so healthy bone marrow donors. At the time of sampling, all cohort members were nominally healthy, though unrecorded immune exposures were likely present. The donor was CMV seronegative and was included in the group of hundreds of seronegative cohort members. Each donor provided a peripheral blood sample, and peripheral blood mononuclear cells were used for TCR beta sequencing. The Qiagen DNeasy Blood Extraction Kit was used to extract genomic DNA from the blood cell samples. V gives up 6 bases and J gives up 0 bases, and the segment between their germline ends measures 13 bases. CDR1 and CDR2, looked up from the germline V gene, are SNHLY and FYNNEI. Reading from cysteine to phenylalanine, the CDR3 counts 15 amino acids. The only DNA kept is the CDR3, 45 bases in frame from the first base.

Libraries were built with the immunoSEQ multiplex PCR assay. For the multiplex PCR, a mixture combining 60 forward primers for TCR Vbeta segments and 13 reverse primers for TCR Jbeta segments was used. A multiplex PCR assay on genomic DNA amplified the CDR3 region of rearranged TCR beta genes. Amplified TCR beta libraries were sequenced as 87-base-pair reads on the Illumina HiSeq System. The study's own analysis went as follows. In a later analysis, tens of millions of unique TCR beta chains were counted across the roughly 700 repertoires, and roughly 10 million of these chains were shared by at least two donors. Raw reads were error-corrected and collapsed into unique sequences by a nearest-neighbor algorithm in which closely related sequences were merged to remove PCR and sequencing errors. To assign V, D and J gene segments, CDR3 sequences were aligned to IMGT reference sequences. For a sequence to be retained, a match of at least six nucleotides to both a V gene segment and a J gene segment was required. Rearrangements were called productive when the CDR3 lacked stop codons and stayed in frame with V and J; all others were non-productive. Following IMGT convention, CDR3 was defined as the stretch from the second conserved V-encoded cysteine to the conserved J-encoded phenylalanine. The earlier analysis of roughly 590 of the donors excluded sequences that lacked an unambiguous match to a single V gene segment. In an earlier analysis of approximately 590 of the donors, a V segment was called functional when productive rearrangements were above 56.7%, and segregating when the standard deviation between donors exceeded 5%. A statistical classification framework was built for diagnosing cytomegalovirus status from the catalog of TCR beta chain sequences. A later analysis assigned V and J genes by comparing TCR nucleotide sequences with IMGT/GENE-DB human TR gene sequences. Using the TCRdist pipeline, a later analysis assigned CDR3 sequences along with most-parsimonious VDJ recombination scenarios. In a later analysis, every TCR beta chain was defined by the combination of its CDR3 amino acid sequence and its V-gene family, and reads without a unique V-gene family were dropped. To address suspected cross-contamination and a sequencing artifact, a later analysis removed roughly 580 highly shared, low-generation-probability nucleotide sequences. In a later analysis, a clonal expansion index for each public chain was calculated from normalized within-repertoire ranks of inferred template counts. A later analysis computed generation probabilities with a VDJ recombination model fitted to out-of-frame rearrangements, and checked the results against IGoR. In a later analysis, hypergeometric tests were used to score TCR-TCR, TCR-HLA and TCR-CMV co-occurrence, with a repertoire-size bias correction applied to TCR pairs. A later analysis estimated false discovery rates by permuting HLA or CMV assignments 20 times. A later analysis grouped co-occurring TCRs with DBSCAN, adding TCRdist sequence similarity when clustering within HLA-allele-positive subsets. Repertoires with fewer than 30,000 or more than 120,000 public chains were left out of co-occurrence clustering, as were several repertoires with anomalous nucleotide sharing. As stored in TCRdb, this immuneACCESS dataset retains in-frame rearrangements with V and J assigned. A fraction of the clones does not appear; measured against another copy, unresolved V genes explain less than half of the discrepancy, and the remainder lacks a known reason. That table furnishes V, J and clone size, whereas the DNA furnished D and trimming. Recorded for this sample are about 55,000 clones; 70% to 85% of them occurred a single time. The ten top clones hold about 1.4% of the sample.

This entry is derived from a study of cytomegalovirus exposure and HLA in healthy donors (dated by TCRdb to 2016 to 2017). About the study as a whole: According to an earlier analysis of 587 of the donors, about 179 million T cells yielded over 100 million unique TCR beta sequences and 276 Gb of sequence data. Typing coverage differed by locus: A, B, C, DRB1 and DQB1 were typed in about 629-640 donors, DQA1 in about 550, DPA1 in nearly 610, and DPB1 in about 450. Of the 300 to 450 genotyped donors, over 80% were placed in the genetic ancestry cluster associated with self-reported Caucasian donors. To decide whether each TCR beta V gene segment behaved as functional or pseudogenic, an earlier analysis of approximately 620 of the donors relied on high-throughput TCR beta sequencing. The study used immunosequencing to profile the T cell repertoires of approximately 650 subjects and linked those repertoires to cytomegalovirus serostatus. Among roughly 400 genotyped donors of the cohort, an average of approximately 220,000 unique TCR beta nucleotide sequences was sequenced per donor, of which roughly 17% were non-productive. All discovery cohort repertoires had been generated on a single sequencing platform. In addition to the first cohort of around 670 subjects, a separate validation cohort of approximately 110 different subjects was used. Donor age, sex, ethnicity and CMV serostatus were collected together with the repertoire data. To predict cytomegalovirus infection status, the study combined high-throughput TCR immunosequencing, statistical association of individual TCRs with disease status, and machine learning. Class I and class II HLA loci were covered by the typing at four-digit resolution. Because of strong linkage in the cohort, a handful of DR-DQ haplotypes were treated as single units for association and clustering. An early release that covered approximately 600 HLA-typed donors contained approximately 290 gigabases of sequencing data and around 80 million unique TCR sequences. A later genetic analysis used genome-wide SNP genotypes for about 60% of the 666 donors, treating that subset as a discovery cohort. Rather than drawing on any new phenotypic data, the later analysis identified candidate immune exposures from TCR beta sequences and the way those sequences occurred across donors. A later analysis re-analyzed previously published TCR beta repertoires from 666 donors and added high-resolution HLA genotyping to study TCR occurrence patterns. The study aimed to test whether cataloging public T cell receptors could reveal signatures of past pathogen exposure. The paper as a whole reports these results and caveats: A further reported finding was that TCR beta sequences accurately predicted the HLA-A and HLA-B alleles for most subjects in the first cohort. In both the original and validation cohorts, the classifier was reported to diagnose cytomegalovirus status with high specificity and sensitivity. Only TCR beta chains were sequenced in this cohort, and the absence of alpha or paired-chain data limited detectable features. Linkage disequilibrium might explain the correlated functional status among segregating V segments, but an unknown experimental factor could not be ruled out. A group of highly shared sequence variants was considered likely to be a technical artifact of the sequencing pipeline. In a later genetic analysis, a missense DCLRE1C variant was associated with V-gene and J-gene trimming of TCR beta chains, and the association was replicated in an independent cohort. Because some donors lacked HLA typing at each locus, the association tests relied only on the typed subset. In a later analysis, HLA-associated TCR beta chains were found to be more clonally expanded and to have lower generation probabilities than equally common non-associated chains. Most CMV-associated TCR beta chains appeared to be HLA-restricted in a later analysis, and the HLA associations seemed to be driven largely by CMV exposure. In vitro tests confirmed that a few of the cytomegalovirus-associated TCR beta chains recognize cytomegalovirus antigens. According to a later genetic analysis, donors in an Asian-associated ancestry cluster had fewer N-insertions in productive TCRs than the approximately 630-donor mean. In an earlier analysis of approximately 600 of the donors, most TCR beta V segments were observed in productive rearrangements about 90% or about 30% of the time, broadly matching IMGT annotations. When HLA alleles, especially DR and DQ, strongly co-occurred, TCR associations were difficult to assign to individual alleles. Because counts were too low, roughly 18 rarely observed V segments, including chromosome 9 orphons, were left out of the earlier analysis of approximately 580 of the donors. The only immune exposure information available for the cohort was CMV serostatus. Most TCR sequences were seen in very few donors, while some public TCRs were found in many individuals. The presence/absence analyses assumed that sequencing depth was roughly uniform across donors, and that assumption may not be true. In a later analysis, the rate of TCR association differed among HLA loci, with DRB1 alleles having the most associated TCRs and HLA-C alleles having the fewest. According to the authors, the approach could potentially be generalized to other disease states and immunological phenotypes. A later analysis associated about 17,000 TCR beta sequences with specific HLA alleles at a false discovery rate of 0.05. In a later analysis, several top co-occurrence clusters were reported to appear linked to parvovirus B19, influenza, CMV and Epstein-Barr virus. In the study, around 150 TCR beta chains were listed as associated with cytomegalovirus. The 87-base-pair reads could not distinguish some IMGT-functional V segments, including TRBV6-2 and TRBV6-3, so those segments were excluded.

Sequenced material: PBMCs. The chain is made from TRBV2 and TRBJ2-3; there is no confident call for the D gene. The receptor comes from a man aged 25-45 years in good health and CMV-seronegative. The encoded CDR3 is CASRLEPASTDTQYF. In nucleotides, the sequence is TGTGCCAGCAGGTTGGAGCCGGCTAGCACAGATACGCAGTATTTT.